The rows below give T cell receptor beta chains drawn from one sample of a study of identifying expanded T cells in peripheral blood. The method was immunoSEQ multiplex PCR; TCRdb's version includes in-frame clones alone and lacks a portion of them. This table has roughly 63,000 clones, about four fifths appearing once. Sequenced sample: blood. All receptors derive from a person aged 18 to 69 in good health. Both conserved end residues are part of each CDR3. Fields, in order: clone size, D gene, V gene, J gene, CDR3 DNA, CDR3 protein. The D gene is left open where the match is weak. Clone size is shown for a subset of rows, as once, few, many or a class of expanded clone.

size: NA; D: NA; V: TRBV6-5; J: TRBJ1-1; DNA: TGTGCCAGCAGTTCACAGGGTTGGATGAACACTGAAGCTTTCTTT; CDR3: CASSSQGWMNTEAFF
size: NA; D: NA; V: TRBV27; J: TRBJ1-5; DNA: TGTGCCAGCAGTGCAGGGTGGAATCAGCCCCAGCATTTT; CDR3: CASSAGWNQPQHF
size: NA; D: NA; V: TRBV30; J: TRBJ2-1; DNA: TGTGCCTGGAGTGTAGGGCAATCGGCCTACAATGAGCAGTTCTTC; CDR3: CAWSVGQSAYNEQFF
size: NA; D: NA; V: TRBV9; J: TRBJ2-3; DNA: TGTGCCAGCAGCGTGGGGGACTCTCGAGATACGCAGTATTTT; CDR3: CASSVGDSRDTQYF
size: NA; D: NA; V: TRBV6-5; J: TRBJ1-1; DNA: TGTGCCAGCAGTTACCTTAGCGGGGGCGGCACTGAAGCTTTCTTT; CDR3: CASSYLSGGGTEAFF
size: NA; D: NA; V: TRBV27; J: TRBJ1-4; DNA: TGTGCCAGCACCCAATCGGGTGGGAGGGAAAAACTGTTTTTT; CDR3: CASTQSGGREKLFF
size: few; D: TRBD2; V: TRBV27; J: TRBJ2-3; DNA: TGTGCCAGCAGTTCCCAGCGGGACACAGATACGCAGTATTTT; CDR3: CASSSQRDTDTQYF
size: NA; D: NA; V: TRBV18; J: TRBJ2-5; DNA: TGTGCCAGCTCACCCAGGGTGGCGGAGACCCAGTACTTC; CDR3: CASSPRVAETQYF
size: NA; D: NA; V: TRBV18; J: TRBJ1-1; DNA: TGTGCCAGCTCACCATTGGCAGGGGACACTGAAGCTTTCTTT; CDR3: CASSPLAGDTEAFF
size: NA; D: NA; V: TRBV7-8; J: TRBJ1-2; DNA: TGTGCCAGCAGCCCTAATAACTATGGCTACACCTTC; CDR3: CASSPNNYGYTF
size: NA; D: NA; V: TRBV5-4; J: TRBJ2-6; DNA: TGTGCCAGCAGTTTAGCTGGGGCCAACGTCCTGACTTTC; CDR3: CASSLAGANVLTF
size: NA; D: NA; V: TRBV4-1; J: TRBJ1-5; DNA: TGCGCCAGCAGCCAAGAGATAGATAATCAGCCCCAGCATTTT; CDR3: CASSQEIDNQPQHF
size: NA; D: TRBD1; V: TRBV27; J: TRBJ1-5; DNA: TGTGCCAGCAGCCCGACAGGGATCGGCAATCAGCCCCAGCATTTT; CDR3: CASSPTGIGNQPQHF
size: NA; D: TRBD2; V: TRBV5-1; J: TRBJ2-1; DNA: TGCGCCAGCAGCTTGGGGACTAGCGGGGGTATGAGCTCCTACAATGAGCAGTTCTTC; CDR3: CASSLGTSGGMSSYNEQFF
size: NA; D: NA; V: TRBV11-3; J: TRBJ2-3; DNA: TGTGCCAGCAGCCAAACCGGGGGTATCGCAGATACGCAGTATTTT; CDR3: CASSQTGGIADTQYF
size: NA; D: NA; V: TRBV9; J: TRBJ1-4; DNA: TGTGCCAGCAGCCCTCGGAGCGGTGAAAAACTGTTTTTT; CDR3: CASSPRSGEKLFF
size: NA; D: TRBD1; V: TRBV10-3; J: TRBJ2-1; DNA: TGTGCCACGGGACAGGGGGCGCGGGGCAATGAGCAGTTCTTC; CDR3: CATGQGARGNEQFF
size: NA; D: TRBD2; V: TRBV19; J: TRBJ2-1; DNA: TGTGCCAGTAGTATAGTTAGCGGGAGGGCCTACAATGAGCAGTTCTTC; CDR3: CASSIVSGRAYNEQFF
size: NA; D: TRBD1; V: TRBV6-6; J: TRBJ2-1; DNA: TGTGCCAGCAGTACCGGGACAGGGTTGAGTGAGCAGTTCTTC; CDR3: CASSTGTGLSEQFF
size: NA; D: NA; V: TRBV20-1; J: TRBJ2-3; DNA: TGCAGTGCCACGCTACAGGGTCCGCAGTATTTT; CDR3: CSATLQGPQYF
size: NA; D: NA; V: TRBV30; J: TRBJ1-2; DNA: TGTGCCCTCACGAGAGACAGGCCGTATGGCTACACCTTC; CDR3: CALTRDRPYGYTF
size: NA; D: NA; V: TRBV18; J: TRBJ2-5; DNA: TGTGCCAGCTCACCGTCAATTGGAGAGACCCAGTACTTC; CDR3: CASSPSIGETQYF
size: NA; D: NA; V: TRBV5-1; J: TRBJ2-1; DNA: TGCGCCAGCAGCTTGGGCAACAATGAGCAGTTCTTC; CDR3: CASSLGNNEQFF
size: NA; D: NA; V: TRBV5-1; J: TRBJ1-1; DNA: TGCGCCAGCAGCCTCGGGGACACTACCACTGAAGCTTTCTTT; CDR3: CASSLGDTTTEAFF